The next 11 T cell receptor beta chains were all read from a single sample in a study of somatic mutations in cytotoxic T cells in rheumatoid arthritis. Produced via immunoSEQ multiplex PCR; TCRdb's table is partial and in-frame only. The sample has fewer than 20,000 clones; around 80% are singletons. The specimen sequenced was CD8+ T cells sorted from blood. The receptors shown here come from an adult with rheumatoid arthritis.

The chain recombines TRBV18 with TRBJ2-5; D may be TRBD1 (5 bases). V lost 4 bases, J lost 2 bases, and 14 bases lay in between. The germline V gene encodes CDR1 KGHSH and CDR2 LQKENI. This CDR3 contains 15 residues. The CDR3 spells CASSRQGGIQETQYF. DNA of the CDR3: TGTGCCAGCTCACGGCAGGGCGGAATACAAGAGACCCAGTACTTC.

This sequence joins TRBV5-1 and TRBJ1-1; 8 bases line up with TRBD1. Germline CDR1 and CDR2: SGHRS and YFSETQ. Trimming cost V 4 bases and J 0 bases; bases outside gene matches: 8. The CDR3 length is 16 residues. The CDR3: CASSPKDRVMNTEAFF. The CDR3 bases are TGCGCCAGCAGCCCAAAGGACAGGGTAATGAACACTGAAGCTTTCTTT.

In DNA, the CDR3 is TGTGCCAGCGCTTGGGCAATAAGGACCGGGGAGCTGTTTTTT. The encoded protein is CASAWAIRTGELFF. This chain connects TRBV27 to TRBJ2-2; no clear D. CDR1 and CDR2 from the germline V gene are MNHEY and SMNVEV (reference sequence). The CDR3 is 14 residues long. Deletions cut 8 bases from V and 5 bases from J, with 15 bases between.

The chain recombines TRBV4-1 with TRBJ2-3, with 9 bases aligning to TRBD2. There are 16 residues in the CDR3. V gave up 4 bases and J gave up 0 bases; unmatched junction bases: 5. In germline, CDR1 is MGHRA, CDR2 YSYEKL. The CDR3 is CASSPRAGGSTDTQYF. CDR3 bases: TGCGCCAGCAGCCCGAGAGCGGGGGGAAGCACAGATACGCAGTATTTT.

The V gene is TRBV27, the J gene TRBJ2-5; D remains ambiguous. With 6 bases removed from V and 2 bases from J, the gap between germline ends came to 10 bases. Germline V gene lookup returns CDR1 MNHEY and CDR2 SMNVEV (reference sequence). The CDR3 loop spans 13 amino acids. In DNA, the CDR3 is TGTGCCAGCAGCAGCGCGTTACAAGAGACCCAGTACTTC. Translating it yields CASSSALQETQYF.

The J gene is TRBJ2-4, the V gene TRBV5-1; 7 bases match TRBD2. CDR1 SGHRS and CDR2 YFSETQ come from the germline V gene. The CDR3 sequence is 19 residues long. The J segment lost 0 bases and the V segment lost 0 bases, leaving 12 bases of the junction unmatched. This chain's CDR3 is CASSLDPGASGLAKNIQYF. The CDR3 DNA is TGCGCCAGCAGCTTGGATCCCGGGGCTAGCGGATTAGCCAAAAACATTCAGTACTTC.

This clone was counted only a few times. The chain has TRBV11-1 and TRBJ1-2, with 7 bases aligning to TRBD1. This CDR3 has 13 amino acids. V trimming: 5 bases; J trimming: 5 bases; junction bases outside the gene matches: 5. Germline CDR1 reads SGHAT; CDR2 reads FQDESV (reference sequence). CDR3 residues: CASSPRDSYGYTF. DNA of the CDR3: TGTGCCAGCAGCCCCCGGGACAGTTATGGCTACACCTTC.

The chain is built from TRBV7-9 and TRBJ2-7; 7 bases map to TRBD2. The CDR3 sequence is 14 residues long. Germline V CDR1 and CDR2: SEHNR, FQNEAQ (reference sequence). The J segment lost 0 bases and the V segment lost 2 bases, leaving 1 base of the junction unmatched. Written as DNA, the CDR3 is TGTGCCAGCAGCTTACGGGACTACTCCTACGAGCAGTACTTC. Protein product: CASSLRDYSYEQYF. Based on the CDR3 plus reference TRBV7-9 and TRBJ2-7, the full variable domain is DTGVSQNPRHKITKRGQNVTFRCDPISEHNRLYWYRQTLGQGPEFLTYFQNEAQLEKSRLLSDRFSAERPKGSFSTLEIQRTEQGDSAMYLCASSLRDYSYEQYFGPGTRLTVT.

This chain links TRBV15 with TRBJ2-1, with D possibly being TRBD2 (5 bases). Trimming took off 3 bases at V and 5 bases at J, with 14 bases between the two ends. This CDR3 has 15 residues. Looked up from germline, CDR1 is LNHNV and CDR2 is YYDKDF (reference sequence). The CDR3 sequence is CATSRDPGGNNEQFF. The DNA of the CDR3 is TGTGCCACCAGCAGGGACCCCGGAGGCAACAATGAGCAGTTCTTC.

This sequence joins TRBV28 and TRBJ2-3; 7 bases map to TRBD2. The CDR3 totals 15 residues. The V segment lost 2 bases and the J segment 2 bases; nucleotides outside the gene matches: 4. The germline gives CDR1 MDHEN, CDR2 SYDVKM. In DNA form, the CDR3 reads TGTGCCAGCAGTTTACGGGACTACAACACAGATACGCAGTATTTT. Translated, it gives CASSLRDYNTDTQYF.

J is TRBJ2-7 and V is TRBV9, with D tentatively TRBD1 (6 bases). V lost 7 bases, J lost 0 bases, and 11 bases lay in between. The CDR3 extends over 13 amino acids. The germline gives CDR1 SGDLS, CDR2 YYNGEE. CDR3 region: CASGSGDSYEQYF. Here the CDR3 DNA reads TGTGCCAGCGGGTCAGGGGACTCCTACGAGCAGTACTTC.